These 21 T cell receptor beta chains were all obtained from the same sample, sequenced in a study of shared clonotypes between healthy human individuals (dated by TCRdb to 2018 to 2020). Library construction relied on the immunoSEQ multiplex PCR assay. This immuneACCESS table, as held by TCRdb, lists in-frame sequences with V and J called but not all clones. Of the missing ones, under half trace to an unresolved V gene in checked studies; the others have no known cause. This sample comprises about 1.1 million clones, roughly 74% of them detected only once. The ten top clones hold more than 0.45% of the sample. Sample: memory CD4+ T cells from PBMCs. The sample's cell subset or site, from its label and the paper: CD45RA-negative fraction. The receptors were gathered from a man younger than 30 in good health. Some clones in this sample may be carry-over from other donors' samples.

This clone was seen once. The V call is TRBV23-1, the J call TRBJ2-7; D unclear. TRBV23-1 carries the ORF label, with uncertain function. V was trimmed by 4 bases and J by 4 bases, leaving 17 bases between them. The CDR3 sequence is 15 residues long. The CDR3 nucleotides are TGCGCCAGCAGTCGGAATGTGGGCCGGAATTACGAGCAGTACTTC. This encodes CASSRNVGRNYEQYF.

V gene TRBV5-1 combines with J gene TRBJ2-5, with TRBD2 as a possible D gene (6 bases). The CDR3 contains 14 residues. V was clipped by 0 bases and J by 2 bases, with 8 bases between them. Germline CDR1 is SGHRS and CDR2 is YFSETQ. CDR3 in DNA: TGCGCCAGCAGCTTGGGGGACTTTCAAGAGACCCAGTACTTC. Translating it yields CASSLGDFQETQYF.

The rearrangement joins TRBV11-2 to TRBJ2-1; 9 bases match TRBD2. CDR1 SGHAT and CDR2 FQNNGV come from the germline V gene. The trim removed 5 bases at V and 8 bases at J, leaving 7 bases unmatched. The CDR3 is 14 amino acids. The CDR3 is CASSQGTSRHEQFF. Here the CDR3 DNA reads TGTGCCAGCAGCCAAGGGACTAGCCGCCATGAGCAGTTCTTC.

This chain links TRBV6-5 with TRBJ2-1; a possible D gene is TRBD2 (6 bases). CDR1 is MNHEY, CDR2 SVGAGI, per germline. The V end was cut by 6 bases, the J end by 9 bases, with 21 bases between. The CDR3 is 15 amino acids. The CDR3 reads CASSLGRLVLGEQFF. In DNA, the CDR3 is TGTGCCAGCAGCCTGGGGAGGCTAGTCCTTGGTGAGCAGTTCTTC.

This rearrangement joins TRBV5-1 to TRBJ2-1; 8 nucleotides line up with TRBD1. This CDR3 has 18 amino acids. The trim removed 4 bases at V and 0 bases at J, leaving 12 bases unmatched. Germline V CDR1 and CDR2: SGHRS, YFSETQ. The CDR3 is CASSVDRGRFGSYNEQFF. Here the CDR3 DNA reads TGCGCCAGCAGCGTAGACAGGGGAAGGTTTGGCTCCTACAATGAGCAGTTCTTC.

This sequence joins TRBV28 and TRBJ2-2, with a possible D match to TRBD1 (5 bases). The CDR3 consists of 13 residues. The V end was cut by 8 bases, the J end by 5 bases, with 12 bases between. The germline gives CDR1 MDHEN, CDR2 SYDVKM. The CDR3 nucleotides are TGTGCCAGCTATAAGGGGTGGACCGGGGAGCTGTTTTTT. Translated: CASYKGWTGELFF.

The count of this clone is one. A much bigger clone sits one base away, suggesting this may be a read error. Other nucleotide sequences in the sample specify the same CDR3. The chain couples TRBV5-6 to TRBJ1-4; maybe TRBD1 (6 bases). CDR3 length: 15 residues. The V gene's germline CDR1 is SGHDT and CDR2 YYEEEE. The V end was cut by 3 bases, the J end by 0 bases, with 9 bases between. This CDR3 is CASSSTGATNEKLFF. In DNA, the CDR3 is TGTGCCAGCAGCTCGACAGGAGCAACTAATGAAAAACTGTTTTTT.

The chain combines TRBV15 with TRBJ2-1; D unresolved. The CDR3 consists of 15 residues. CDR1 is LNHNV and CDR2 is YYDKDF in the germline V gene (reference sequence). Trimming took 8 bases from V and 4 from J, leaving 18 bases between them. CDR3 sequence (DNA): TGTGCCACCCGTGGAGTAGTCGGTCGTTACAATGAGCAGTTCTTC. Translation gives CATRGVVGRYNEQFF.

The chain recombines TRBV4-1 with TRBJ2-2, with a weak D call TRBD1 (6 bases). CDR1 and CDR2 from the germline V gene are MGHRA and YSYEKL. The CDR3 is 20 amino acids. Trimming took off 2 bases at V and 3 bases at J, with 25 bases between the two ends. The CDR3 sequence: CASSQHRVGTLSRDTGELFF. The CDR3 nucleotides are TGCGCCAGCAGCCAACACAGGGTGGGGACACTGTCCCGAGACACCGGGGAGCTGTTTTTT.

This sequence joins TRBV14 and TRBJ1-2; possibly TRBD1 for D (5 bases). This CDR3 spans 14 amino acids. Germline lookup yields CDR1 SGHDN and CDR2 FVKESK. V was shortened by 3 bases and J by 7 bases, with 15 bases between the two germline ends. The CDR3 coding sequence is TGTGCCAGCAGCCAGGGTCGGGGCCTATCTGGCTACACCTTC. This gives the protein CASSQGRGLSGYTF.

About this clone: Other DNA sequences in the same sample also yield this CDR3. The chain employs TRBV28 and TRBJ2-7; 7 nucleotides match TRBD2. Germline V gene lookup returns CDR1 MDHEN and CDR2 SYDVKM. Germline trimming cut 3 bases from V and 1 base from J; bases unmatched to any gene: 3. The CDR3 contains 14 residues. The CDR3 sequence: CASSLGGRSYEQYF. DNA for the CDR3: TGTGCCAGCAGTTTGGGAGGGAGGTCCTACGAGCAGTACTTC.

The V call is TRBV2, the J call TRBJ2-7; 8 bases are shared with TRBD2. Looked up from germline, CDR1 is SNHLY and CDR2 is FYNNEI. The CDR3 contains 15 residues. With V trimmed by 5 bases and J by 5 bases, 11 bases remained unmatched. CDR3 sequence reads: CASSFGGALLDEQYF. DNA for the CDR3: TGTGCCAGCAGTTTCGGGGGGGCCCTCCTAGACGAGCAGTACTTC. Looking up the rest from reference TRBV2 and TRBJ2-7 gives the full variable domain: EPEVTQTPSHQVTQMGQEVILRCVPISNHLYFYWYRQILGQKVEFLVSFYNNEISEKSEIFDDQFSVERPDGSNFTLKIRSTKLEDSAMYFCASSFGGALLDEQYFGPGTRLTVT.

The V call is TRBV5-1, the J call TRBJ1-4, with D perhaps matching TRBD1 (6 bases). This CDR3 has 17 residues. The V gene's germline CDR1 is SGHRS and CDR2 YFSETQ. V gave up 0 bases and J gave up 8 bases, with 20 bases separating them. As DNA, the CDR3 is TGCGCCAGCAGCTTGGAGCCGGGGGCCGGGTCGTACGAAAAACTGTTTTTT. Its translation is CASSLEPGAGSYEKLFF.

This clone was seen a few times. This rearrangement joins TRBV5-6 to TRBJ1-2, with D perhaps TRBD1 (6 bases). There are 13 residues in the CDR3. The germline V gene has CDR1 SGHDT and CDR2 YYEEEE. Between the trimmed V and J ends, which lost 0 bases and 11 bases, there was a span of 14 bases. The CDR3, as DNA: TGTGCCAGCAGCTTGGGCAGGGGCTTAATGTACACCTTC. Its translation: CASSLGRGLMYTF.

This clone was seen ten or more times. J is TRBJ1-5 and V is TRBV28; 9 nucleotides match TRBD1. This CDR3 comprises 14 residues. In germline, CDR1 is MDHEN, CDR2 SYDVKM. Germline trimming cut 5 bases from V and 7 bases from J; bases unmatched to any gene: 6. The DNA for the CDR3 is TGTGCCAGCAGTACCCAGACAGGGGGACAGCCCCAGCATTTT. This gives the protein CASSTQTGGQPQHF.

About this clone itself: The DNA is omitted, as the CDR3 cannot be located on it reliably, and the CDR3 follows TCRdb's listing. The chain links TRBV5-1 to TRBJ2-3; the table's D gene call, TRBD2, was not cross checked with the DNA. The CDR3 spans 13 residues, counting both ends. CDR1 SGHRS and CDR2 YFSETQ come from the germline V gene. The CDR3 spells CASSFGPGDTQYF.

V gene TRBV7-7 combines with J gene TRBJ2-3; possibly TRBD2 for D (6 bases). The germline V and J ends were trimmed by 1 base and 4 bases, with 9 bases remaining between them. CDR1 is SSHAT and CDR2 is FNYEAQ in the germline V gene (reference sequence). CDR3 length: 14 residues. CDR3 residues: CASSLELASDTQYF. The CDR3 DNA reads as TGTGCCAGCAGCTTAGAGCTAGCGTCAGATACGCAGTATTTT.

The chain uses TRBV5-1 and TRBJ2-7; weak D call: TRBD1 (6 bases). This CDR3 contains 13 residues. Germline CDR1 SGHRS, CDR2 YFSETQ. Trimming pared 3 bases from V and 7 bases from J, leaving 14 bases between. The CDR3 spells CASSSSGTFEQYF. Written as DNA, the CDR3 is TGCGCCAGCAGCTCATCCGGGACATTTGAGCAGTACTTC.

The rearrangement links TRBV29-1 to TRBJ2-3, with 7 bases that match TRBD2. In germline, CDR1 is SQVTM, CDR2 ANQGSEA. V dropped 7 bases and J dropped 4; count of bases not matched to a gene: 11. The CDR3 is 14 amino acids. The CDR3 region is CSAQTSLGADTQYF. CDR3 sequence (DNA): TGCAGCGCCCAGACTAGCCTGGGGGCAGATACGCAGTATTTT.

This rearrangement joins TRBV6-1 to TRBJ2-1; D unclear. The V end was cut by 6 bases, the J end by 4 bases, with 4 bases between. The CDR3 is made up of 11 amino acids. Germline assignment: CDR1 MNHNS and CDR2 SASEGT. CDR3: CASRFYNEQFF. CDR3 in DNA: TGTGCCAGCAGGTTTTACAATGAGCAGTTCTTC.

The rearrangement links TRBV6-6 to TRBJ1-3; 8 bases line up with TRBD1. V dropped 5 bases and J dropped 0; count of bases not matched to a gene: 3. The germline CDR1 and CDR2 sequences are MNHNY and SVGAGI (reference sequence). The CDR3 totals 15 residues. CDR3 protein: CASSRTGLSGNTIYF. CDR3 coding DNA: TGTGCCAGCAGTAGGACAGGGCTCTCTGGAAACACCATATATTTT.